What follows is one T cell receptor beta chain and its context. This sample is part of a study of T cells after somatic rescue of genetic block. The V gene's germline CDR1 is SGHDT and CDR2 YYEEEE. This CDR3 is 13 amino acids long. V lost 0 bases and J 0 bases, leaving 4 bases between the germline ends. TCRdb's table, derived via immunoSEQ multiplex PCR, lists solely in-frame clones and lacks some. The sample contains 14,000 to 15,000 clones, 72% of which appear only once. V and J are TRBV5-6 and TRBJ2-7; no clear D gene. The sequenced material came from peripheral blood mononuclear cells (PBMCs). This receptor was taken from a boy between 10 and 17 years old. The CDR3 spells CASSLASSYEQYF. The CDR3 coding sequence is TGTGCCAGCAGCTTGGCATCCTCCTACGAGCAGTACTTC. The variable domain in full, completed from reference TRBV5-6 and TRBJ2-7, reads DAGVTQSPTHLIKTRGQQVTLRCSPKSGHDTVSWYQQALGQGPQFIFQYYEEEERQRGNFPDRFSGHQFPNYSSELNVNALLLGDSALYLCASSLASSYEQYFGPGTRLTVT.